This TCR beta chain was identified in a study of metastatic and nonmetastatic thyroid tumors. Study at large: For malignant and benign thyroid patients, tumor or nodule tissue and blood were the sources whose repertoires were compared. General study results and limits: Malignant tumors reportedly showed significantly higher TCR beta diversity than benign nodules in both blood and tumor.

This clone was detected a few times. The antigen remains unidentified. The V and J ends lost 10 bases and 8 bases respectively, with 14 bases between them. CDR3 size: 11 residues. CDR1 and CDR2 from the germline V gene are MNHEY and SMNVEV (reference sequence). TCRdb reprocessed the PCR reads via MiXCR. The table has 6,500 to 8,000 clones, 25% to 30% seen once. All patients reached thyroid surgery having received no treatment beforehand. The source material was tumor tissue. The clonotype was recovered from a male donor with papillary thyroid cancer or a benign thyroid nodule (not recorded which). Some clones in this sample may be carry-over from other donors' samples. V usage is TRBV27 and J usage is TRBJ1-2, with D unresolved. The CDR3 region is CATLGSDGYTF. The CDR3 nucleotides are TGTGCCACCCTGGGTTCGGACGGCTACACCTTC.